This T cell receptor (beta chain) came from a study of cytomegalovirus exposure and HLA in healthy donors. Findings of the study overall: V segments that were indistinguishable, TRBV6-2 and TRBV6-3 among them, were omitted from analysis. Earlier findings revealed that most TCR beta V segments proved productive either about 87% or about 30% of the time. Later analysis identified 16,951 TCR beta sequences associated with HLA alleles, using a false discovery rate threshold of 0.05.

The PCR ran on 60 Vbeta and 13 Jbeta primers. The assay was immunoSEQ multiplex PCR, and TCRdb's table has in-frame clones only and misses some. Among 130,000 to 150,000 clones, about three quarters were seen once, and the ten largest hold under 4.5%. Details on this clone: Its antigen is still unknown.

The V gene end was trimmed by 5 bases and the J gene end by 1 base; junction bases not matched to a gene: 7. Germline V lookup: CDR1 GTSNPN, CDR2 SVGIG (reference sequence). This CDR3 is built from 14 residues. The sequenced sample consisted of PBMCs. The chain links TRBV30 to TRBJ1-2, with 7 bases matching TRBD1. The TCR comes from a man in his late teens or twenties in good health and CMV-seronegative. CDR3 nucleotides: TGTGCCTGGGGCCGGGACAGTGGTAACTATGGCTACACCTTC. Translated, it gives CAWGRDSGNYGYTF.